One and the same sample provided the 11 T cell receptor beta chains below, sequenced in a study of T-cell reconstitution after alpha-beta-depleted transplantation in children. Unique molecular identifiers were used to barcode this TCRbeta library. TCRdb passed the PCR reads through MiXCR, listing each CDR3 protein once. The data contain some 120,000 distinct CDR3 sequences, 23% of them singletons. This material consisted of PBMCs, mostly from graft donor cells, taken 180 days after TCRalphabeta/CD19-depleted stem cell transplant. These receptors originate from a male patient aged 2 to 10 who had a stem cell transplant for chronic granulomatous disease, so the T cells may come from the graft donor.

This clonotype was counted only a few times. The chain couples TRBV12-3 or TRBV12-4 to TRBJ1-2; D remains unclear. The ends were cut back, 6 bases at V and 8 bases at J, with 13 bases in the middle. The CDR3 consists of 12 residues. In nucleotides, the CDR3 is TGTGCCAGCAGGCATCAAGTTCTCGGCTACACCTTC. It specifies CASRHQVLGYTF.

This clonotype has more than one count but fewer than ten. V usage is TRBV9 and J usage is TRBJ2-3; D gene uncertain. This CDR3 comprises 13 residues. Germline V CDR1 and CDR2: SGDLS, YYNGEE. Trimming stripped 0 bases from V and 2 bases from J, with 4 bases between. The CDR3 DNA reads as TGTGCCAGCAGCGTAGTCCCCACAGATACGCAGTATTTT. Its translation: CASSVVPTDTQYF.

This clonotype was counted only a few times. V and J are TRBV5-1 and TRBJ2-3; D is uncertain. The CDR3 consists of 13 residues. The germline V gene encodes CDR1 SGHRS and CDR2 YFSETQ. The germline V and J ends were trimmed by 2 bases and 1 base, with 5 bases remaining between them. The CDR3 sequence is CASSFRGTDTQYF. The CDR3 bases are TGCGCCAGCAGCTTCCGTGGCACAGATACGCAGTATTTT. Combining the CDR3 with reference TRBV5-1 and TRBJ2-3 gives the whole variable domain KAGVTQTPRYLIKTRGQQVTLSCSPISGHRSVSWYQQTPGQGLQFLFEYFSETQRNKGNFPGRFSGRQFSNSRSEMNVSTLELGDSALYLCASSFRGTDTQYFGPGTRLTVL.

The CDR3 DNA sequence: TGTGCCAGCAGCCAGGCGGAGGGGGCCAACGTCCTGACTTTC. Translating it yields CASSQAEGANVLTF. This chain joins TRBV3-1 and TRBJ2-6; D remains unclear. The V end lost 3 bases, the J end lost 4 bases, and 7 bases lay between the germline ends. CDR1 is LGHDT and CDR2 is YNNKEL in the germline V gene (reference sequence). CDR3 length: 14 amino acids. Drawing the rest from reference TRBV3-1 and TRBJ2-6, the complete variable domain is DTAVSQTPKYLVTQMGNDKSIKCEQNLGHDTMYWYKQDSKKFLKIMFSYNNKELIINETVPNRFSPKSPDKAHLNLHINSLELGDSAVYFCASSQAEGANVLTFGAGSRLTVL.

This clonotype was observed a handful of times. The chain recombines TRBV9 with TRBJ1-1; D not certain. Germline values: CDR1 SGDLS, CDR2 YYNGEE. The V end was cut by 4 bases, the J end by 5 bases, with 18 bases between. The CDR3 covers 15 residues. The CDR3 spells CASSTIGSLGTEAFF. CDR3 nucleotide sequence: TGTGCCAGCAGCACAATCGGGAGCCTAGGGACTGAAGCTTTCTTT.

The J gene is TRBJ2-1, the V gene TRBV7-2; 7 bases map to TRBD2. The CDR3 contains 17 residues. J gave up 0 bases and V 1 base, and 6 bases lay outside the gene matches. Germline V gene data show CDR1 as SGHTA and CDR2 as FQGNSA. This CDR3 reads CASSLVSGSSSYNEQFF. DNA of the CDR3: TGTGCCAGCAGCTTAGTTAGCGGGTCAAGCTCCTACAATGAGCAGTTCTTC.

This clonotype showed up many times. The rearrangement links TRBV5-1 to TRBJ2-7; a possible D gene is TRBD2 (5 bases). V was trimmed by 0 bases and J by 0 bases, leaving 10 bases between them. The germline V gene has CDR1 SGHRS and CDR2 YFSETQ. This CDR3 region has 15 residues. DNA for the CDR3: TGCGCCAGCAGCTTGGTGACGGGAAGCTCCTACGAGCAGTACTTC. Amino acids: CASSLVTGSSYEQYF. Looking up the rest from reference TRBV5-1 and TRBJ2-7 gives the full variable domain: KAGVTQTPRYLIKTRGQQVTLSCSPISGHRSVSWYQQTPGQGLQFLFEYFSETQRNKGNFPGRFSGRQFSNSRSEMNVSTLELGDSALYLCASSLVTGSSYEQYFGPGTRLTVT.

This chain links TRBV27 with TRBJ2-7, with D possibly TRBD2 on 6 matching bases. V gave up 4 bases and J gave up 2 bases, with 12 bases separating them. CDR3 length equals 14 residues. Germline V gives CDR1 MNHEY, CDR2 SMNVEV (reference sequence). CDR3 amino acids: CASSWGGQPYEQYF. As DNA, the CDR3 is TGTGCCAGCAGTTGGGGAGGCCAGCCCTACGAGCAGTACTTC.

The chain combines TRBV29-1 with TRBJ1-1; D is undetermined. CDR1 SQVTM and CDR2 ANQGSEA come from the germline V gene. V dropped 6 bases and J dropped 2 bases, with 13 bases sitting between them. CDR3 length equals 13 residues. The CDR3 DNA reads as TGCAGCGTCCGTCGGGGTTACAACACTGAAGCTTTCTTT. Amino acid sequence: CSVRRGYNTEAFF.

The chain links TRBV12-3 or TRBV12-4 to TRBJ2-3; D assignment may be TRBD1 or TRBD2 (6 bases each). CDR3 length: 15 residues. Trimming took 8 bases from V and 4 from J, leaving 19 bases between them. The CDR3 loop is CASARGQGSSDTQYF. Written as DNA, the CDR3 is TGTGCCAGCGCTCGGGGGCAGGGTTCGTCAGATACGCAGTATTTT.

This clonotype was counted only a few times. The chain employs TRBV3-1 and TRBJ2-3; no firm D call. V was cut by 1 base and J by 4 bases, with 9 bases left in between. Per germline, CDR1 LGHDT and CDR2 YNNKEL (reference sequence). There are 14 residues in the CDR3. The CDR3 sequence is CASSQGVAADTQYF. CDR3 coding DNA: TGTGCCAGCAGCCAAGGAGTGGCAGCAGATACGCAGTATTTT.